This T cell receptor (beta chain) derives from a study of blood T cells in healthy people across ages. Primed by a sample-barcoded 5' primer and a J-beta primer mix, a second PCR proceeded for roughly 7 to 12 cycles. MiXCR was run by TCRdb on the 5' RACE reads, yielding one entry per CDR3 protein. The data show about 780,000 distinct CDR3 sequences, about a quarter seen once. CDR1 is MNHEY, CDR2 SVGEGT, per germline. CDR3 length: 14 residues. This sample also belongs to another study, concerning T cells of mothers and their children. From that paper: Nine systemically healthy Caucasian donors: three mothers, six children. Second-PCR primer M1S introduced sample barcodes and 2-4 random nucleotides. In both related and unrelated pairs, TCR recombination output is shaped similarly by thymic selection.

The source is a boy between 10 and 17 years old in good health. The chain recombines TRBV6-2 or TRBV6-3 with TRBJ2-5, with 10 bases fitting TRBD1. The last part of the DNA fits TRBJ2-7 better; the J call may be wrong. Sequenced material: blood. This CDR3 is CASTRQGATYEQYF. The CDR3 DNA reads TGTGCCAGCACCCGACAGGGGGCGACCTACGAGCAGTACTTC.